These T cell receptor beta chains were read from a single sample in a study of cytomegalovirus exposure and HLA in healthy donors. The assay was immunoSEQ multiplex PCR, and TCRdb's table has in-frame clones only and misses some. The table shows approximately 110,000 clones, with 77% occurring only once. The specimen was PBMCs. These receptors all stem from a woman between 40 and 50 years old in good health and CMV-seropositive. The CDR3 runs from the conserved cysteine through the conserved F or W. Each record gives: CDR3 length, V gene, D gene, CDR3 protein. A D gene is named only where the DNA matches it firmly.

>19|TRBV18|TRBD2
CASSPRSGRAGRSYNEQFF
>15|TRBV5-1|TRBD2
CASSFSSGGGNEQFF
>16|TRBV19|TRBD2
CASETLGLAGTGELFF
>14|TRBV7-3|NA
CASSSAGGNTEAFF
>15|TRBV10-3|TRBD1
CAISESSGQGSEQYF
>15|TRBV7-7|TRBD2
CASSSRGGGQETQYF
>16|TRBV5-5|TRBD1
CASSLVMGQGDQPQHF
>13|TRBV7-6|NA
CASSSRGGGEAFF
>14|TRBV2|NA
CASIDFAGIHEQYF
>16|TRBV7-9|TRBD2
CASSFATSGGASEQFF
>16|TRBV7-9|TRBD2
CASSLASGGTSYEQYF
>16|TRBV19|NA
CASSIAVGARQETQYF
>13|TRBV19|NA
CASSILGGAEAFF
>16|TRBV7-9|TRBD2
CASSLLAGVNTGELFF
>13|TRBV7-9|NA
CASSSTPQETQYF
>16|TRBV7-9|TRBD1
CASSFLSGTGYDEQFF
>15|TRBV10-3|NA
CAIGAGGPGANVLTF